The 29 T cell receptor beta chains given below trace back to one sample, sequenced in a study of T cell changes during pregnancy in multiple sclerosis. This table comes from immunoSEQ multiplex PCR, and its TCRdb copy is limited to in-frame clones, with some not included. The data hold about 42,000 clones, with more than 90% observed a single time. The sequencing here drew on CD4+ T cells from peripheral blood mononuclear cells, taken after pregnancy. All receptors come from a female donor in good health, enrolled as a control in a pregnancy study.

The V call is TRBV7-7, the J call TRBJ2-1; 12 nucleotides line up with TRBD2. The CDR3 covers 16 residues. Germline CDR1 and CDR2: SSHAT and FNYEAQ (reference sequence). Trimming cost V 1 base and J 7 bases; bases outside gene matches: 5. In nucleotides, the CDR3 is TGTGCCAGCAGCTTAGGGCTAGCGGGGGGGGATAATGAGCAGTTCTTC. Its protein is CASSLGLAGGDNEQFF.

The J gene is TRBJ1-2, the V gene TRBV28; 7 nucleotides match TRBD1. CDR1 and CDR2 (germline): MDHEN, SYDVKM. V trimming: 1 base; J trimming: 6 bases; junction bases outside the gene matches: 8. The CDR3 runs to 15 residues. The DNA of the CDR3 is TGTGCCAGCAGTTTATTGGCAGGGGGTTGGAATGGCTACACCTTC. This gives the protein CASSLLAGGWNGYTF.

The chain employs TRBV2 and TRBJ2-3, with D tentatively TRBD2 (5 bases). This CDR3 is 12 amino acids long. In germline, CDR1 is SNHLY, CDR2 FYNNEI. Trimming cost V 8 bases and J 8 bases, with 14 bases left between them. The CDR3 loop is CASFSGVGTQYF. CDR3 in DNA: TGTGCCAGCTTCAGCGGAGTGGGTACGCAGTATTTT.

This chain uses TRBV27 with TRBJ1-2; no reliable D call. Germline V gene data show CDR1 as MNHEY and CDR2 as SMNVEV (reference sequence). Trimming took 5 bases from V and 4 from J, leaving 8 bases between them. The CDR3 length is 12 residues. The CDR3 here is CASSHDTYGYTF. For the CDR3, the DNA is TGTGCCAGCAGTCACGACACCTATGGCTACACCTTC.

CDR3 nucleotide sequence: TGTGCCAGCAGCTTAGTACAGGGGGCAGATACGCAGTATTTT. Translation gives CASSLVQGADTQYF. This chain connects TRBV11-1 to TRBJ2-3; 8 bases are shared with TRBD1. V lost 1 base, J lost 4 bases, and 1 base stayed unmatched. The germline V gene has CDR1 SGHAT and CDR2 FQDESV (reference sequence). CDR3 length equals 14 residues. The full variable domain, with the rest looked up from reference TRBV11-1 and TRBJ2-3, is EAEVAQSPRYKITEKSQAVAFWCDPISGHATLYWYRQILGQGPELLVQFQDESVVDDSQLPKDRFSAERLKGVDSTLKIQPAELGDSAMYLCASSLVQGADTQYFGPGTRLTVL.

CDR3 amino acids: CASSETAGRSNQPQHF. The CDR3 bases are TGTGCCAGCAGTGAAACCGCAGGGCGTAGCAATCAGCCCCAGCATTTT. The V gene is TRBV2, the J gene TRBJ1-5, with D possibly TRBD1 on 5 matching bases. The CDR3 is 16 residues long. Germline CDR1 reads SNHLY; CDR2 reads FYNNEI. V was clipped by 2 bases and J by 0 bases, with 11 bases between them.

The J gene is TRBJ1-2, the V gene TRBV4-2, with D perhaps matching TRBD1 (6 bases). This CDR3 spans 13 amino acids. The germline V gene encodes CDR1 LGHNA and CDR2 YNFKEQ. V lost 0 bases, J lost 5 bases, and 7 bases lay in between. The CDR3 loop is CASSQETGYGYTF. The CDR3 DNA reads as TGTGCCAGCAGCCAAGAGACAGGATATGGCTACACCTTC.

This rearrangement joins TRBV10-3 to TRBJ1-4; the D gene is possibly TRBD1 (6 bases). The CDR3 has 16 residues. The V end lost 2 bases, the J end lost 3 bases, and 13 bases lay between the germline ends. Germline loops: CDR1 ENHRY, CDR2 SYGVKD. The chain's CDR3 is CAISEPNTGSNEKLFF. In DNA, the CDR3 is TGTGCCATCAGTGAGCCAAATACAGGGTCTAATGAAAAACTGTTTTTT.

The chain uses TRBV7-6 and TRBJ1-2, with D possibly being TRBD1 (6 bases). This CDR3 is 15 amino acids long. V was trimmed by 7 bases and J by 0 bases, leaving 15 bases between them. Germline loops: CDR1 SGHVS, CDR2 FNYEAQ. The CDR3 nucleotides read TGTGCCAGCACGATGGACAGCTTCTCTAACTATGGCTACACCTTC. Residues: CASTMDSFSNYGYTF.

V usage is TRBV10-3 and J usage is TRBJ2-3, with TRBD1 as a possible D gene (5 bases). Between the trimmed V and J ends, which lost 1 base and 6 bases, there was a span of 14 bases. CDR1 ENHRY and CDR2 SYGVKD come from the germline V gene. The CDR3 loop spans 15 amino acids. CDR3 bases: TGTGCCATCAGTGAGTTCAGGGTGCTGGGGGATACGCAGTATTTT. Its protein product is CAISEFRVLGDTQYF.

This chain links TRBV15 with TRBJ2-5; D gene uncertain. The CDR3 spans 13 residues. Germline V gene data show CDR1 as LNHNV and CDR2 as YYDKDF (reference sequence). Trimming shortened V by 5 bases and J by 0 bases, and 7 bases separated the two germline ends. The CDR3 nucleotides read TGTGCCACCAGCCCCGCGTACCAAGAGACCCAGTACTTC. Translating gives CATSPAYQETQYF.

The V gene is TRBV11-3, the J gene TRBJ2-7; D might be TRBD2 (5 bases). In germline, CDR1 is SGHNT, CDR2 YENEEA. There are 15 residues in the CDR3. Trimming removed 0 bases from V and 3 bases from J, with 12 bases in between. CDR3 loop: CASSLDKSRGYEQYF. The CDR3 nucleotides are TGTGCCAGCAGCTTAGATAAGTCACGGGGCTACGAGCAGTACTTC.

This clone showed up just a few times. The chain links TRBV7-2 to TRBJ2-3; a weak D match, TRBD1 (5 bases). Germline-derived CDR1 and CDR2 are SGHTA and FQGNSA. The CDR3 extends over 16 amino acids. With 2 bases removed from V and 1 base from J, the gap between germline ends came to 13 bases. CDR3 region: CASSLSLGLRTDTQYF. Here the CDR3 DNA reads TGTGCCAGCAGCTTAAGTCTGGGGCTACGCACAGATACGCAGTATTTT.

The CDR3 DNA follows: TGTGCCAGTACACAGGGCCTAAATGAAAAACTGTTTTTT. This encodes CASTQGLNEKLFF. This chain links TRBV28 with TRBJ1-4; weak D call: TRBD1 (6 bases). Trimming removed 9 bases from V and 5 bases from J, with 13 bases in between. There are 13 residues in the CDR3. Germline V CDR1 and CDR2: MDHEN, SYDVKM.

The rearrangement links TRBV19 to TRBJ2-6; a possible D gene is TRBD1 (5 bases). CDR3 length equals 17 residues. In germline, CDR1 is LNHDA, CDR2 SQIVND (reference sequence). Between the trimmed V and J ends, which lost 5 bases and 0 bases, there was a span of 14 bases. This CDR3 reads CASSLGQPPSGANVLTF. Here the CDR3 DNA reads TGTGCCAGTAGTTTGGGGCAGCCCCCCTCTGGGGCCAACGTCCTGACTTTC. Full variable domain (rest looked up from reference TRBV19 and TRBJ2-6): DGGITQSPKYLFRKEGQNVTLSCEQNLNHDAMYWYRQDPGQGLRLIYYSQIVNDFQKGDIAEGYSVSREKKESFPLTVTSAQKNPTAFYLCASSLGQPPSGANVLTFGAGSRLTVL.

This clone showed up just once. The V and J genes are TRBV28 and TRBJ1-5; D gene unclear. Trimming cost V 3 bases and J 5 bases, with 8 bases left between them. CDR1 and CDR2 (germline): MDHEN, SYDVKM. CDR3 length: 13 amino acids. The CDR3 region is CASSLVGYQPQHF. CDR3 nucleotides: TGTGCCAGCAGTTTGGTCGGTTATCAGCCCCAGCATTTT. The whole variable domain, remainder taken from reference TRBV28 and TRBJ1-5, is DVKVTQSSRYLVKRTGEKVFLECVQDMDHENMFWYRQDPGLGLRLIYFSYDVKMKEKGDIPEGYSVSREKKERFSLILESASTNQTSMYLCASSLVGYQPQHFGDGTRLSIL.

CDR3 sequence reads: CATALAGGPVDTQYF. In DNA form, the CDR3 reads TGTGCCACCGCACTAGCGGGGGGGCCGGTAGATACGCAGTATTTT. This chain joins TRBV19 and TRBJ2-3; 13 bases map to TRBD2. CDR3 length: 15 amino acids. Germline CDR1 reads LNHDA; CDR2 reads SQIVND (reference sequence). V lost 10 bases, J lost 5 bases, and 9 bases stayed unmatched.

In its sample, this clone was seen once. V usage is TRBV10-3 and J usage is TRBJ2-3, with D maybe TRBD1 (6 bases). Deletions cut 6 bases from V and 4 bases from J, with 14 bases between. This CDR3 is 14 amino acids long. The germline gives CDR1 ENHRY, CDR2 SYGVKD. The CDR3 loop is CAIRQPSGADTQYF. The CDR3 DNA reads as TGTGCCATCAGACAACCCTCAGGGGCAGATACGCAGTATTTT.

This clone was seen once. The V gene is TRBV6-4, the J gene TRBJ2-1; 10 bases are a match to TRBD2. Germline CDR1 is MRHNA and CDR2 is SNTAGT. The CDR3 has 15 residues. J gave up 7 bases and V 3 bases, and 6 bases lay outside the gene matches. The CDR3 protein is CASSEGAGGPNEQFF. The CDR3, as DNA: TGTGCCAGCAGTGAAGGAGCGGGAGGGCCAAATGAGCAGTTCTTC.

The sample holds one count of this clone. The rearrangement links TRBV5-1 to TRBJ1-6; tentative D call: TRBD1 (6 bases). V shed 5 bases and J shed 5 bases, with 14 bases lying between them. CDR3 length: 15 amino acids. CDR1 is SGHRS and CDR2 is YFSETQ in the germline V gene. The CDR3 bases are TGCGCCAGCAGTCCTGGACACAGGGATAATTCACCCCTCCACTTT. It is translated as CASSPGHRDNSPLHF. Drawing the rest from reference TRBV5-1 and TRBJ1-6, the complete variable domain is KAGVTQTPRYLIKTRGQQVTLSCSPISGHRSVSWYQQTPGQGLQFLFEYFSETQRNKGNFPGRFSGRQFSNSRSEMNVSTLELGDSALYLCASSPGHRDNSPLHFGNGTRLTVT.

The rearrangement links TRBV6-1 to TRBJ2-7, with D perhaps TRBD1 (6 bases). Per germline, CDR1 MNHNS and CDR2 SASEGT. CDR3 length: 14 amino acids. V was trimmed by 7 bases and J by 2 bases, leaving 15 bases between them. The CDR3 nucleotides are TGTGCCAGCACTTTTCAGGGGAACGCCTACGAGCAGTACTTC. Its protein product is CASTFQGNAYEQYF.

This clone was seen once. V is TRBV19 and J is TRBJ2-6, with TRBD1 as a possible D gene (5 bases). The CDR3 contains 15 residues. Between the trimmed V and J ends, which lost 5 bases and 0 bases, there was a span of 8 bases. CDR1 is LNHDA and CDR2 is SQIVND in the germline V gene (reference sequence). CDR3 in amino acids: CASSPTVSGANVLTF. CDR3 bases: TGTGCCAGTAGTCCGACAGTCTCTGGGGCCAACGTCCTGACTTTC. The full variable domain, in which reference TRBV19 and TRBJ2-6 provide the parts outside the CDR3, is DGGITQSPKYLFRKEGQNVTLSCEQNLNHDAMYWYRQDPGQGLRLIYYSQIVNDFQKGDIAEGYSVSREKKESFPLTVTSAQKNPTAFYLCASSPTVSGANVLTFGAGSRLTVL.

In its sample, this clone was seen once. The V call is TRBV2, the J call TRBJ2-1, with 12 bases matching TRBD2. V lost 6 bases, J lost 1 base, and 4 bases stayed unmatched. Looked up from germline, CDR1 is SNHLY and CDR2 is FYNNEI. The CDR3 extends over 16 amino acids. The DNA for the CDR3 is TGTGCCAGCAGAAGACTAGCGGGAGAATCCTACAATGAGCAGTTCTTC. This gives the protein CASRRLAGESYNEQFF. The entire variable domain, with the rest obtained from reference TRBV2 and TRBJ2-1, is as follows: EPEVTQTPSHQVTQMGQEVILRCVPISNHLYFYWYRQILGQKVEFLVSFYNNEISEKSEIFDDQFSVERPDGSNFTLKIRSTKLEDSAMYFCASRRLAGESYNEQFFGPGTRLTVL.

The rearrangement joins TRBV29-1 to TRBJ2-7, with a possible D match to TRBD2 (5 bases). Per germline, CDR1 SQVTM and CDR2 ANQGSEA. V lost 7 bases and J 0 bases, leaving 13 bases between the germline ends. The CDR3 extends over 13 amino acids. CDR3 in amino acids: CSATDSSSYEQYF. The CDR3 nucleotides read TGCAGCGCCACGGACTCGAGCTCCTACGAGCAGTACTTC.

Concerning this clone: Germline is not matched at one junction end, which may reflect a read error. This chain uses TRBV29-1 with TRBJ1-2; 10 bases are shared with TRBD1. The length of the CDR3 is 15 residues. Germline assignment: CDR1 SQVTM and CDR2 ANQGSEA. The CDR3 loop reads CSVLIWDRGDYGYTF. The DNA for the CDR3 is TGCAGCGTCCTAATTTGGGACAGGGGAGACTACGGCTACACCTTC.

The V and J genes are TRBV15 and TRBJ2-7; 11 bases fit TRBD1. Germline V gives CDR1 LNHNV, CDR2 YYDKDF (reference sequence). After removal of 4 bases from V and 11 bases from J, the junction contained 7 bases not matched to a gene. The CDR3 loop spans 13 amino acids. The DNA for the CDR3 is TGTGCCACCAGCAACCGGGACAGGGGGGGGGAGTACTTC. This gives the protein CATSNRDRGGEYF.

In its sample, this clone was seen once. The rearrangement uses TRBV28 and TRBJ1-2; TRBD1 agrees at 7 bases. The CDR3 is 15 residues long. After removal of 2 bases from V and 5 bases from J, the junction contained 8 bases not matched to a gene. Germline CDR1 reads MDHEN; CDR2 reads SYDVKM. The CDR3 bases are TGTGCCAGCAGTTTAACGGTCAGGGGGGTTTATGGCTACACCTTC. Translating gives CASSLTVRGVYGYTF.

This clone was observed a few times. CDR3 in DNA: TGTGCCAGCAGTGATCGGTGGACTGAAGCTTTCTTT. Its protein product is CASSDRWTEAFF. The chain couples TRBV2 to TRBJ1-1; no definite D call. From germline, CDR1 is SNHLY and CDR2 FYNNEI. V gave up 3 bases and J gave up 5 bases, with 7 bases separating them. This CDR3 has 12 residues.

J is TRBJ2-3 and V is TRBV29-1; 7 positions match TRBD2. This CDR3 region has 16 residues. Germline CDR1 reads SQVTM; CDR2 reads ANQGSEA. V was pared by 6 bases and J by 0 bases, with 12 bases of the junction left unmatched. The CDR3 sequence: CSVTVMSGASTDTQYF. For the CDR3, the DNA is TGCAGCGTCACTGTTATGAGCGGGGCTAGCACAGATACGCAGTATTTT.